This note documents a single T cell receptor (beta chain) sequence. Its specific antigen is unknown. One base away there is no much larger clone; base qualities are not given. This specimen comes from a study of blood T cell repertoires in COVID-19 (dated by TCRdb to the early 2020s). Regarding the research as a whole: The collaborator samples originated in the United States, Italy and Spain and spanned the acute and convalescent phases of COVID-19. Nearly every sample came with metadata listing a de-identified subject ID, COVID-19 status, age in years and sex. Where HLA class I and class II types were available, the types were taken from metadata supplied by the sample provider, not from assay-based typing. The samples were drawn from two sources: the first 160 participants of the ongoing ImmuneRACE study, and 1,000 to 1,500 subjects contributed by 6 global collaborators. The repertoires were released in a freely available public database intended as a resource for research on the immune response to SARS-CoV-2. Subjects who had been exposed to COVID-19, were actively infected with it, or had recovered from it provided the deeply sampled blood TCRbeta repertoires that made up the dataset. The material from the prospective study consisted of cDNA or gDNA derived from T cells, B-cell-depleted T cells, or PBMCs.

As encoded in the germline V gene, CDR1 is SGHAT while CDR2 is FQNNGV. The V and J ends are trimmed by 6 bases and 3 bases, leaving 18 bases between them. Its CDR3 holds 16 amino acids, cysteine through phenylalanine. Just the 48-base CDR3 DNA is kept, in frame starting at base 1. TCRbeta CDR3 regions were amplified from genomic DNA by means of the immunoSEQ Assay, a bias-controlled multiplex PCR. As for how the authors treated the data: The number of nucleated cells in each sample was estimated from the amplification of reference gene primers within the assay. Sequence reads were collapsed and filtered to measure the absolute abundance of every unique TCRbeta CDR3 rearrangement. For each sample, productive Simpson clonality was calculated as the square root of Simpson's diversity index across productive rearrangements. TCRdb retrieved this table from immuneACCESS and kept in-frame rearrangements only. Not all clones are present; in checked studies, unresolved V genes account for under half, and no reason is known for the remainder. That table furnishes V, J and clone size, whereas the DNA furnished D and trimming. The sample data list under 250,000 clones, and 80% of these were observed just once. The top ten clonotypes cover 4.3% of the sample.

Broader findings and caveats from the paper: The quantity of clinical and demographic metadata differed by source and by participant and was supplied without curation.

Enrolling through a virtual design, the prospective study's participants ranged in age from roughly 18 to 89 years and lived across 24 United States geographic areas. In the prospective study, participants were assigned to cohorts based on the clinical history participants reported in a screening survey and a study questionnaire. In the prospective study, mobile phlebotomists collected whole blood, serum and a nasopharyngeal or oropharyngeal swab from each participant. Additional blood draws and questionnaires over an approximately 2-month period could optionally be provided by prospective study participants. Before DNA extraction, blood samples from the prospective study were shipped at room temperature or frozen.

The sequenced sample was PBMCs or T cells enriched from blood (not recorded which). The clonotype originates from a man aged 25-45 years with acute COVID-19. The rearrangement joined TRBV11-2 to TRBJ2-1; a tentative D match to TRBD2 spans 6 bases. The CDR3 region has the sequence CASRRTAGPLYNEQFF. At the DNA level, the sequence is TGTGCCAGCAGGAGGACGGCGGGACCACTCTACAATGAGCAGTTCTTC.